The 23 T cell receptor beta chains below come from one sample, sequenced in a study of blood T cell repertoires in COVID-19. Profiling relied on immunoSEQ multiplex PCR, and the TCRdb table lists in-frame clones only, not all of them. The sample carries 150,000 to 200,000 clones, 82% recorded once. Input material: peripheral blood. Receptor source: a woman between 65 and 79 years old with acute or convalescent COVID-19.

This chain joins TRBV28 and TRBJ2-7; tentatively, D is TRBD2 (5 bases). This CDR3 spans 13 amino acids. Germline V gene data show CDR1 as MDHEN and CDR2 as SYDVKM. Trimming took off 6 bases at V and 0 bases at J, with 9 bases between the two ends. CDR3 nucleotide sequence: TGTGCCAGCAGCCCCACTAGCTCCTACGAGCAGTACTTC. Translation gives CASSPTSSYEQYF.

The chain links TRBV28 to TRBJ1-6; D is perhaps TRBD1 (5 bases). CDR3 size: 12 residues. V was cut by 8 bases and J by 10 bases, with 12 bases left in between. CDR1 is MDHEN and CDR2 is SYDVKM in the germline V gene. In DNA, the CDR3 is TGTGCCAGCGGGGTTGGGGGGTCACCCCTCCACTTT. Amino acids: CASGVGGSPLHF. The complete variable domain, with remaining parts taken from reference TRBV28 and TRBJ1-6, reads DVKVTQSSRYLVKRTGEKVFLECVQDMDHENMFWYRQDPGLGLRLIYFSYDVKMKEKGDIPEGYSVSREKKERFSLILESASTNQTSMYLCASGVGGSPLHFGNGTRLTVT.

In its sample, this clone was seen once. The CDR3 protein is CATLGFYNEQFF. CDR3 DNA sequence: TGTGCCACCCTCGGGTTTTACAATGAGCAGTTCTTC. The V call is TRBV27, the J call TRBJ2-1; no definite D call. Germline V gives CDR1 MNHEY, CDR2 SMNVEV (reference sequence). V lost 10 bases and J lost 4, with 11 bases in between. The CDR3 is made up of 12 amino acids.

The chain carries TRBV24-1 and TRBJ2-7; TRBD1 matches at 7 bases. V lost 2 bases to trimming and J lost 1 base; unmatched junction nucleotides: 1. In germline, CDR1 is KGHDR, CDR2 SFDVKD. CDR3 length: 14 amino acids. CDR3 amino acids: CATSDSTGSYEQYF. The DNA for the CDR3 is TGTGCCACCAGTGATTCGACAGGGTCCTACGAGCAGTACTTC.

The chain combines TRBV6-2 or TRBV6-3 with TRBJ2-7, with 11 bases aligning to TRBD1. The CDR3 runs 13 residues. V gave up 5 bases and J gave up 7 bases; unmatched junction bases: 4. The V gene's germline CDR1 is MNHEY and CDR2 SVGEGT. CDR3 bases: TGTGCCAGCAGTACGGGGACAGGGGGTGAGCAGTACTTC. This codes for CASSTGTGGEQYF.

The chain uses TRBV5-1 and TRBJ1-1; a weak D match, TRBD1 (6 bases). The germline V and J ends were trimmed by 4 bases and 1 base, with 14 bases remaining between them. Germline V gives CDR1 SGHRS, CDR2 YFSETQ. This CDR3 is 15 amino acids long. CDR3 amino acids: CASSLTGSSNTEAFF. In nucleotides, the CDR3 is TGCGCCAGCAGCCTGACAGGTTCGTCGAACACTGAAGCTTTCTTT.

The CDR3 DNA follows: TGTGCCTGGCACACAGGGGTAGAAGATACGCAGTATTTT. Translated: CAWHTGVEDTQYF. The chain links TRBV30 to TRBJ2-3; TRBD1 matches 7 bases. The CDR3 runs 13 residues. Germline trimming cut 5 bases from V and 5 bases from J; bases unmatched to any gene: 7. CDR1 is GTSNPN, CDR2 SVGIG, per germline (reference sequence).

The chain couples TRBV11-2 to TRBJ1-1; tentatively, D is TRBD1 (5 bases). Trimming left V 4 bases short and J 3 bases short, with 12 bases between. This CDR3 is 14 amino acids long. CDR1 is SGHAT and CDR2 is FQNNGV in the germline V gene. CDR3 nucleotide sequence: TGTGCCAGCAGCTCTCAGGGTGAGCACACTGAAGCTTTCTTT. Its protein is CASSSQGEHTEAFF. Full variable domain (outside the CDR3, taken from reference TRBV11-2 and TRBJ1-1): EAGVAQSPRYKIIEKRQSVAFWCNPISGHATLYWYQQILGQGPKLLIQFQNNGVVDDSQLPKDRFSAERLKGVDSTLKIQPAKLEDSAVYLCASSSQGEHTEAFFGQGTRLTVV.

This clone was seen just once. V is TRBV7-8 and J is TRBJ2-3; 8 bases are a match to TRBD2. The V and J ends lost 2 bases and 5 bases, in that order; junction bases with no gene match: 3. The germline CDR1 and CDR2 sequences are SGHVS and FQNEAQ. This CDR3 has 14 residues. CDR3 bases: TGTGCCAGCAGCTTAACGGGGGGGCAAGATACGCAGTATTTT. This codes for CASSLTGGQDTQYF.

This clone was detected a few times. The chain joins TRBV10-2 to TRBJ2-7; D not certain. The CDR3 has 16 residues. From germline, CDR1 is WSHSY and CDR2 SAAADI. The V end lost 1 base, the J end lost 0 bases, and 13 bases lay between the germline ends. The chain's CDR3 is CASSEWSRSSSYEQYF. The CDR3 DNA is TGCGCCAGCAGTGAGTGGTCTCGGAGTAGCTCCTACGAGCAGTACTTC.

In its sample, this clone was seen once. The chain joins TRBV6-2 or TRBV6-3 to TRBJ2-5; D unclear. This CDR3 is 13 amino acids long. Per germline, CDR1 MNHEY and CDR2 SVGEGT. V dropped 5 bases and J dropped 4 bases, with 11 bases sitting between them. CDR3 sequence: CASSLMAPETQYF. CDR3 coding DNA: TGTGCCAGCAGTCTGATGGCCCCAGAGACCCAGTACTTC.

The chain is built from TRBV29-1 and TRBJ2-6; no clear D gene. The CDR3 is 13 residues long. Germline V gives CDR1 SQVTM, CDR2 ANQGSEA. Deletions cut 5 bases from V and 4 bases from J, with 9 bases between. CDR3 in amino acids: CSVRVTGANVLTF. CDR3 nucleotide sequence: TGCAGCGTTCGGGTGACGGGGGCCAACGTCCTGACTTTC.

This chain connects TRBV4-1 to TRBJ1-1; D might be TRBD1 (5 bases). Deletions cut 1 base from V and 3 bases from J, with 12 bases between. The CDR3 sequence is 15 residues long. Germline V gene lookup returns CDR1 MGHRA and CDR2 YSYEKL. The CDR3 loop is CASSQVSREDTEAFF. The CDR3 region has the DNA TGCGCCAGCAGCCAAGTTTCCAGGGAGGACACTGAAGCTTTCTTT.

The CDR3 sequence is CASSFGQGSGYTF. CDR3 DNA sequence: TGTGCCAGCAGCTTTGGACAGGGTAGTGGCTACACCTTC. This rearrangement joins TRBV5-4 to TRBJ1-2; 8 positions agree with TRBD1. CDR1 SGHNT and CDR2 YYREEE come from the germline V gene (reference sequence). The CDR3 is 13 amino acids. The trim removed 2 bases at V and 7 bases at J, leaving 4 bases unmatched. The full variable domain, its missing parts supplied by reference TRBV5-4 and TRBJ1-2, is ETGVTQSPTHLIKTRGQQVTLRCSSQSGHNTVSWYQQALGQGPQFIFQYYREEENGRGNFPPRFSGLQFPNYSSELNVNALELDDSALYLCASSFGQGSGYTFGSGTRLTVV.

V gene TRBV7-6 combines with J gene TRBJ1-4; 9 nucleotides align to TRBD1. J lost 7 bases, V lost 5 bases, and 14 bases had no gene match. Germline-derived CDR1 and CDR2 are SGHVS and FNYEAQ. The CDR3 is made up of 17 amino acids. CDR3 protein: CASSLGPGRTGAEKLFF. In nucleotides, the CDR3 is TGTGCCAGCAGCCTAGGCCCCGGACGGACAGGGGCTGAAAAACTGTTTTTT.

The V call is TRBV5-6, the J call TRBJ1-6, with D possibly TRBD1 on 5 matching bases. V dropped 7 bases and J dropped 3 bases, with 11 bases sitting between them. The CDR3 is made up of 14 amino acids. Germline V gives CDR1 SGHDT, CDR2 YYEEEE. The CDR3 protein is CASENQGYNSPLHF. The CDR3, as DNA: TGTGCCAGCGAAAACCAGGGCTATAATTCACCCCTCCACTTT.

This clone is a singleton in its sample. The genes are TRBV18 and TRBJ2-7; 10 positions agree with TRBD2. The CDR3 has 16 residues. Germline V lookup: CDR1 KGHSH, CDR2 LQKENI. V dropped 2 bases and J dropped 3; count of bases not matched to a gene: 7. Here the CDR3 DNA reads TGTGCCAGCTCACCAGGCCAAAGCGGGGGGGGCTACGAGCAGTACTTC. It translates to CASSPGQSGGGYEQYF.

The gene calls are TRBV7-8 and TRBJ2-5; D remains ambiguous. The CDR3 spans 13 residues. With 1 base removed from V and 1 base from J, the gap between germline ends came to 4 bases. Germline CDR1 is SGHVS and CDR2 is FQNEAQ. The CDR3 DNA sequence: TGTGCCAGCAGCTTAGGGGCCCAAGAGACCCAGTACTTC. Translating it yields CASSLGAQETQYF.

V is TRBV2 and J is TRBJ1-1, with D hard to call. V dropped 6 bases and J dropped 5 bases, with 13 bases sitting between them. Germline CDR1 reads SNHLY; CDR2 reads FYNNEI. The CDR3 is 13 amino acids. The CDR3 DNA follows: TGTGCCAGCAGGGTTGACCCTAGAACTGAAGCTTTCTTT. Its protein product is CASRVDPRTEAFF.

This chain joins TRBV24-1 and TRBJ2-5, with 8 positions matching TRBD1. Trimming cost V 0 bases and J 7 bases; bases outside gene matches: 6. The CDR3 runs 15 residues. Germline V gene lookup returns CDR1 KGHDR and CDR2 SFDVKD. The CDR3 sequence is CATSDLGTGGGTQYF. In DNA, the CDR3 is TGTGCCACCAGTGATTTGGGGACAGGCGGTGGGACCCAGTACTTC.

Here the CDR3 reads CASSQIDTEAFF. In DNA, the CDR3 is TGTGCCAGCAGCCAAATAGACACTGAAGCTTTCTTT. The rearrangement links TRBV3-1 (or the pseudogene TRBV3-2) to TRBJ1-1; no clear D gene. The ends were cut back, 2 bases at V and 3 bases at J, with 4 bases in the middle. Germline assignment: CDR1 LGHDT and CDR2 YNNKEL (reference sequence). This CDR3 comprises 12 residues.

The chain carries TRBV5-1 and TRBJ1-6; no definite D call. CDR1 is SGHRS, CDR2 YFSETQ, per germline. Trimming left V 0 bases short and J 4 bases short, with 8 bases between. CDR3 size: 15 residues. In DNA form, the CDR3 reads TGCGCCAGCAGCTTGGGGGGAGGGTATAATTCACCCCTCCACTTT. Protein sequence: CASSLGGGYNSPLHF.

The table lists this clone with a count of one. The chain couples TRBV6-6 to TRBJ1-5; TRBD1 might be the D (5 bases). Germline V gene lookup returns CDR1 MNHNY and CDR2 SVGAGI (reference sequence). The CDR3 has 14 amino acids. The germline V and J ends were trimmed by 2 bases and 9 bases, with 14 bases remaining between them. CDR3 amino acids: CASSYNGGVGPQHF. The CDR3 DNA reads as TGTGCCAGCAGTTACAATGGGGGGGTGGGGCCCCAGCATTTT.